These 21 T cell receptor beta chains came from one sample sequenced in a study of chemoradiotherapy in HPV16-positive cancers. TCRdb's copy holds only in-frame clones and misses some; the assay was immunoSEQ multiplex PCR. The sample carries about 68,000 clones, more than 70% recorded once. The sample in question was blood, obtained from a patient who underwent chemoradiotherapy. The receptor source for this set is a human donor with HPV-associated anogenital cancer.

This chain uses TRBV27 with TRBJ1-2; the match to TRBD1 covers 9 bases. The CDR3 sequence is 15 residues long. Losses at the gene ends were 6 bases for V and 0 bases for J; bases not matched to a gene: 5. Germline lookup yields CDR1 MNHEY and CDR2 SMNVEV (reference sequence). CDR3 residues: CASRGQGTANYGYTF. In DNA, the CDR3 is TGTGCCAGCAGAGGACAGGGGACGGCTAACTATGGCTACACCTTC.

V is TRBV9 and J is TRBJ1-2; maybe TRBD1 (6 bases). With 0 bases removed from V and 8 bases from J, the gap between germline ends came to 8 bases. The CDR3 length is 12 residues. Germline loops: CDR1 SGDLS, CDR2 YYNGEE. Here the CDR3 reads CASSVVRGGYTF. Here the CDR3 DNA reads TGTGCCAGCAGCGTAGTCAGGGGCGGCTACACCTTC.

The chain has TRBV19 and TRBJ1-2, with D unclear. Germline values: CDR1 LNHDA, CDR2 SQIVND (reference sequence). This CDR3 contains 11 residues. Trimming pared 6 bases from V and 5 bases from J, leaving 7 bases between. CDR3 region: CASRTEYGYTF. CDR3 bases: TGTGCCAGTAGGACCGAATATGGCTACACCTTC.

The chain uses TRBV29-1 and TRBJ2-1; 11 bases map to TRBD2. The V gene's germline CDR1 is SQVTM and CDR2 ANQGSEA. The CDR3 length is 12 residues. The CDR3 DNA sequence: TGCAGTGGGACTAGCGGAAACAATGAGCAGTTCTTC. Translation gives CSGTSGNNEQFF.

The chain couples TRBV9 to TRBJ2-7; D is perhaps TRBD1 (6 bases). This CDR3 has 14 amino acids. V shed 3 bases and J shed 1 base, with 11 bases lying between them. CDR1 is SGDLS and CDR2 is YYNGEE in the germline V gene. In DNA, the CDR3 is TGTGCCAGCAGCGCTTCGACAGGTTCCTACGAGCAGTACTTC. It codes for CASSASTGSYEQYF.

This clone appeared once. This sequence joins TRBV5-1 and TRBJ1-1; 9 nucleotides match TRBD1. This CDR3 comprises 16 residues. Germline trimming cut 1 base from V and 5 bases from J; bases unmatched to any gene: 9. The germline CDR1 and CDR2 sequences are SGHRS and YFSETQ. The CDR3 DNA sequence: TGCGCCAGCAGCTTGATACAGGGGGCTTTAAGGACTGAAGCTTTCTTT. It codes for CASSLIQGALRTEAFF.

The chain joins TRBV5-1 to TRBJ2-3; D gene ambiguous. The CDR3 is 12 amino acids. V lost 4 bases and J lost 6, with 9 bases in between. Germline V lookup: CDR1 SGHRS, CDR2 YFSETQ. The CDR3 sequence is CASSPTRDTQYF. DNA of the CDR3: TGCGCCAGCAGCCCTACCCGCGATACGCAGTATTTT.

This sequence joins TRBV18 and TRBJ2-5; no clear D. V lost 3 bases and J 2 bases, leaving 10 bases between the germline ends. In germline, CDR1 is KGHSH, CDR2 LQKENI. This CDR3 has 14 amino acids. DNA of the CDR3: TGTGCCAGCTCACCTGTTGACTTACAAGAGACCCAGTACTTC. Translation: CASSPVDLQETQYF.

This clone was counted a few times. This chain uses TRBV7-2 with TRBJ2-2; perhaps TRBD1 as D (6 bases). The CDR3 has 14 amino acids. Germline lookup yields CDR1 SGHTA and CDR2 FQGNSA. The germline V and J ends were trimmed by 4 bases and 1 base, with 7 bases remaining between them. CDR3 in amino acids: CASSYRVNTGELFF. The CDR3 DNA reads as TGTGCCAGCAGCTACAGGGTGAACACCGGGGAGCTGTTTTTT.

The chain couples TRBV29-1 to TRBJ2-3; 9 bases are a match to TRBD2. Trimming took 2 bases from V and 2 from J; bases not matched to a gene: 11. The CDR3 spans 17 residues. Germline loops: CDR1 SQVTM, CDR2 ANQGSEA. Here the CDR3 DNA reads TGCAGCGTTGAACTAGCGGGATGGGGACCTGTCACAGATACGCAGTATTTT. Protein product: CSVELAGWGPVTDTQYF.

The chain combines TRBV12-5 with TRBJ2-2; a possible D gene is TRBD2 (7 bases). The CDR3 extends over 16 amino acids. Between the trimmed V and J ends, which lost 3 bases and 5 bases, there was a span of 16 bases. The germline CDR1 and CDR2 sequences are LGHNT and FRNRAP. DNA of the CDR3: TGTGCTAGTGGTTTCGCCCGGGGGGCAGTTACCGGGGAGCTGTTTTTT. This sequence encodes CASGFARGAVTGELFF. Drawing the rest from reference TRBV12-5 and TRBJ2-2, the complete variable domain is DARVTQTPRHKVTEMGQEVTMRCQPILGHNTVFWYRQTMMQGLELLAYFRNRAPLDDSGMPKDRFSAEMPDATLATLKIQPSEPRDSAVYFCASGFARGAVTGELFFGEGSRLTVL.

The chain is built from TRBV7-9 and TRBJ2-1; a possible D gene is TRBD2 (5 bases). The V gene lost 6 bases and the J gene lost 7 bases, with 16 bases spanning the gap. Germline CDR1 reads SEHNR; CDR2 reads FQNEAQ (reference sequence). The CDR3 has 14 residues. The CDR3: CASRDIGGPNEQFF. The CDR3 bases are TGTGCCAGCAGGGATATTGGAGGACCAAATGAGCAGTTCTTC.

The chain links TRBV7-8 to TRBJ1-3; D is ambiguous. Germline lookup yields CDR1 SGHVS and CDR2 FQNEAQ. The CDR3 has 14 residues. V lost 4 bases and J 0 bases, leaving 7 bases between the germline ends. The CDR3 here is CASSSAYSGNTIYF. CDR3 sequence (DNA): TGTGCCAGCAGCTCTGCGTACTCTGGAAACACCATATATTTT.

The rearrangement uses TRBV29-1 and TRBJ2-7; the match to TRBD2 covers 9 bases. The CDR3 runs 15 residues. Trimming at V came to 3 bases and at J to 4 bases, leaving 10 bases not matched to a gene. Germline CDR1 SQVTM, CDR2 ANQGSEA. The CDR3 sequence: CSVDYGTGLAYEQYF. The CDR3 region has the DNA TGCAGCGTTGATTATGGGACGGGACTAGCTTACGAGCAGTACTTC.

The chain has TRBV30 and TRBJ1-1; 8 bases are shared with TRBD1. Per germline, CDR1 GTSNPN and CDR2 SVGIG (reference sequence). The CDR3 has 12 amino acids. V lost 5 bases and J lost 2; bases outside the gene matches: 1. Here the CDR3 DNA reads TGTGCCTGGGGACAGGGAAACACTGAAGCTTTCTTT. Residues: CAWGQGNTEAFF.

The genes are TRBV5-1 and TRBJ2-3; D not certain. The ends were cut back, 4 bases at V and 2 bases at J, with 17 bases in the middle. CDR3 size: 16 residues. The germline V gene encodes CDR1 SGHRS and CDR2 YFSETQ. The CDR3 DNA reads as TGCGCCAGCAGCCGTACTACAGTATCCCCCACAGATACGCAGTATTTT. This encodes CASSRTTVSPTDTQYF.

This clone has a single count. The CDR3 DNA reads as TGTGCCAGCAGTAGGGGTCCCCACTCGAGACGGTATGGCTACACCTTC. Amino acids: CASSRGPHSRRYGYTF. The V and J genes are TRBV28 and TRBJ1-2; tentatively, D is TRBD1 (5 bases). Germline V gene sequence: CDR1 MDHEN, CDR2 SYDVKM. CDR3 length: 16 residues. V dropped 5 bases and J dropped 5 bases, with 21 bases sitting between them.

The J gene is TRBJ2-1, the V gene TRBV6-5; 8 nucleotides agree with TRBD1. CDR1 is MNHEY and CDR2 is SVGAGI in the germline V gene. The trim removed 8 bases at V and 0 bases at J, leaving 6 bases unmatched. This CDR3 contains 15 residues. This CDR3 is CASRAGTGSYNEQFF. DNA for the CDR3: TGTGCCAGCCGTGCTGGGACAGGCTCCTACAATGAGCAGTTCTTC.

This chain uses TRBV7-9 with TRBJ2-5; D perhaps matches TRBD2 (6 bases). The end of the DNA aligns better with TRBJ2-7, so the J call may be wrong. Per germline, CDR1 SEHNR and CDR2 FQNEAQ (reference sequence). The CDR3 loop spans 14 amino acids. The CDR3 DNA reads as TGTGCCAGCAGCTTAGGGCGGGGCGGGTACGAGCAGTACTTC. Translating it yields CASSLGRGGYEQYF.

This chain joins TRBV5-6 and TRBJ2-7, with 12 bases fitting TRBD2. V trimming: 1 base; J trimming: 6 bases; junction bases outside the gene matches: 8. This CDR3 is 16 amino acids long. Germline CDR1 SGHDT, CDR2 YYEEEE. The CDR3, as DNA: TGTGCCAGCAGCTTGTCCCCTCCGACTAGCGGGAGCGAGCAGTACTTC. Translated: CASSLSPPTSGSEQYF. The whole variable domain, filled in from reference TRBV5-6 and TRBJ2-7, reads DAGVTQSPTHLIKTRGQQVTLRCSPKSGHDTVSWYQQALGQGPQFIFQYYEEEERQRGNFPDRFSGHQFPNYSSELNVNALLLGDSALYLCASSLSPPTSGSEQYFGPGTRLTVT.

The chain joins TRBV7-2 to TRBJ2-2; the D is unclear. V lost 1 base, J lost 6 bases, and 9 bases lay in between. The CDR3 extends over 14 amino acids. The germline V gene has CDR1 SGHTA and CDR2 FQGNSA. CDR3 in amino acids: CASSLGAAAGELFF. CDR3 sequence (DNA): TGTGCCAGCAGCTTAGGGGCGGCGGCCGGGGAGCTGTTTTTT.